This TCR beta chain was profiled in a study of blood T cell repertoires in COVID-19. Background on the study: Samples came from the United States, Italy and Spain, spanning acute and convalescent COVID-19.

Source study methods: Reference gene primer amplification in the assay estimated nucleated cell counts. Profiled with immunoSEQ multiplex PCR; TCRdb holds only in-frame clones, not every one. That table supplies the V and J calls and clone size; D and trimming were determined from the DNA. The sample shows almost 400,000 clones, around 89% of them seen only once. Trimming cost V 0 bases and J 2 bases, with 11 bases left between them. This CDR3 spans 15 amino acids. The germline V gene has CDR1 MNHEY and CDR2 SVGAGI. Input material: PBMCs or T cells enriched from blood (not recorded which). This chain joins TRBV6-5 and TRBJ2-7; D is undetermined. The sequence was obtained from a woman under 40 with acute COVID-19. The chain's CDR3 is CASSYSPQATYEQYF. CDR3 sequence (DNA): TGTGCCAGCAGTTACTCACCCCAGGCCACCTACGAGCAGTACTTC.